The present T cell receptor (beta chain) was sequenced within a study of blood T cell repertoires in COVID-19 (dated by TCRdb to between 2020 and 2021). Study-level background: Samples from collaborators originated in the United States, Italy and Spain and spanned both the acute and convalescent phases of COVID-19. The prospective study material was composed of cDNA or gDNA derived from T cells, B-cell-depleted T cells, or PBMCs. Subjects who had been exposed to COVID-19, were actively infected with it, or had recovered from it provided the deeply sampled blood TCRbeta repertoires that made up the dataset. The repertoires were made available in a free public database intended to serve as a resource for research on the immune response to SARS-CoV-2. The samples were drawn from two sources: the first 160 participants of the ongoing ImmuneRACE study, and over 950 subjects contributed by 6 global collaborators. Sample metadata almost always included a de-identified subject ID, COVID-19 status, age in years and sex. HLA class I and class II types, where available, came from metadata supplied by the sample provider rather than from assay-based typing. The full study reports these points: The amount of clinical and demographic metadata varied by source and participant and was provided uncurated.

This clone was seen only once. Which antigen it targets is not known. No much larger clone exists at a distance of one base, and base qualities are not known. Trimming costs V 1 base and J 2 bases, and their ends lie 14 bases apart. Spanning cysteine to phenylalanine, the CDR3 consists of 16 amino acids. The read is trimmed to its CDR3 DNA, 48 bases read in frame from base 1. From the germline V gene, CDR1 is MNHNS and CDR2 is SASEGT. The collaborating institutions used their own protocols to collect whole blood in K2EDTA tubes. For TCRbeta analysis, collaborator samples were shipped as frozen whole blood, as isolated PBMCs, or as DNA extracted from either sample type. The immunoSEQ Assay, a bias-controlled multiplex PCR, was used to amplify TCRbeta CDR3 regions from genomic DNA. Per the authors' processing: The number of nucleated cells in each sample was estimated from the amplification of reference gene primers within the assay. Sequence reads were collapsed and filtered to measure the absolute abundance of every unique TCRbeta CDR3 rearrangement. For each sample, productive Simpson clonality was calculated as the square root of Simpson's diversity index over productive rearrangements. Not all clones reach the TCRdb copy of this immuneACCESS table, which keeps in-frame sequences only. Checked studies attribute under half of the gap to unresolved V genes and leave the rest unexplained. The V and J calls and clone size are taken from that table; D and trimming were inferred from the DNA. The sample has around 250,000 clones on record, roughly 86% of them singletons. The ten largest clones capture approximately 10% of the sample.

Sequenced material: peripheral blood. The sequence was collected from a man aged 35-49 years with active or convalescent COVID-19. The V gene is TRBV6-1 and the J gene is TRBJ2-5; TRBD2 could be the D gene, as 5 bases match. The DNA reads TGTGCCAGCAGTGAAGGGATAGGGAGTGGACAAGAGACCCAGTACTTC. Its protein reads: CASSEGIGSGQETQYF.